The T cell receptor (beta chain) under discussion was sequenced for a study of OX40 agonist ivuxolimab in advanced cancers. The overall study: Patient treatment consisted of intravenous ivuxolimab administration every 2 weeks at 0.01 to 10 mg/kg.

Overall study findings and caveats: Compared with CD4+, CD8+ T cells on average had more expanded clones.

To note about this clone: What it binds is not known.

Patients had blood sampled at baseline and again on cycle 4 day 1 and cycle 7 day 1. The table came from immunoSEQ multiplex PCR; TCRdb's copy has only in-frame clones and leaves some out. This sample has about 68,000 clones; more than 65% occur once, and the top ten carry under 2%. The receptor's source is an adult with an advanced solid tumor such as melanoma, head and neck, liver or kidney cancer. Here the sequenced sample was CD4+ or CD8+ T cells sorted from blood, taken in a trial of the OX40 agonist ivuxolimab.

CDR3 sequence (DNA): TGTGCCAGCAGCCCCCGCGGGGACAGGGATGACGAGCAGTACTTC. This gives the protein CASSPRGDRDDEQYF. The chain couples TRBV4-2 to TRBJ2-7; TRBD1 matches 9 bases. The CDR3 totals 15 residues. The germline V gene encodes CDR1 LGHNA and CDR2 YNFKEQ. V lost 4 bases, J lost 5 bases, and 9 bases stayed unmatched.